One TCR beta chain is described in this entry. What it binds is not known. This record belongs to a study of CD8 T cells in Susac syndrome. Study-level information: When blood was drawn, the patients with Susac syndrome were therapy-naive, on corticosteroids, or on intravenous immunoglobulin alone.

Reverse transcription of 0.5 to 1 ug RNA used random hexamers. In TCRdb, the immunoSEQ multiplex PCR reads were re-called with MiXCR into one record per CDR3 protein. The sample yields tens of thousands of distinct CDR3 sequences, about 93% seen once. CDR1 is MNHGY and CDR2 is SAAAGT in the germline V gene. This CDR3 region has 16 residues. Trimming took off 2 bases at V and 7 bases at J, with 20 bases between the two ends. TEMRA cells were enriched by FACS, while CD8+ and CD4+ T cells were obtained through a negative isolation that was performed magnetically. Study-wide results and limits: The TCR sequencing and HLA analysis in the study involved a relatively small number of individuals, as the study acknowledged. Clonal expansion did not appear in Susac syndrome CD4+ T cell repertoires.

The chain uses TRBV6-8 and TRBJ1-2; D call uncertain. What was sequenced was CD4+ T cells from PBMCs. This TCR came from a human donor with Susac syndrome. CDR3 bases: TGTGCCAGCAGTTACCCCGTGACGCCCTGGTTCGGTGGCTACACCTTC. It yields the protein CASSYPVTPWFGGYTF.